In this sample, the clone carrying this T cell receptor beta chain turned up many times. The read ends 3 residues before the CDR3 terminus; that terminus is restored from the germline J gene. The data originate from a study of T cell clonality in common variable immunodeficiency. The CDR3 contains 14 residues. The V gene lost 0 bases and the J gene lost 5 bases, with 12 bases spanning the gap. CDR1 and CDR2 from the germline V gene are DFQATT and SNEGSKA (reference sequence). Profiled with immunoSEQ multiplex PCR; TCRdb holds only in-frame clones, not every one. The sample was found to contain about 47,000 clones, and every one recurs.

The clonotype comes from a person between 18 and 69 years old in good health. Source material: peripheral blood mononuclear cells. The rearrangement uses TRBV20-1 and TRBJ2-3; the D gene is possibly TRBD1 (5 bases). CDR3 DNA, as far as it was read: TGCAGTGCTAGAGACCCAGGGTCGGGAGATACG. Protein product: CSARDPGSGDT. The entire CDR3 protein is CSARDPGSGDTQYF.